The 6 T cell receptor beta chains in this list originate from one sample, sequenced in a study of T cells in Graves' hyperthyroidism and ophthalmopathy. Amplification of TCR beta CDR3 regions used RNA as the template. The study used the HTBI primer set for a first-round RT-PCR of the TCR CDR3. TCRdb recomputed calls from the multiplex PCR reads with MiXCR, one row per CDR3 protein. The repertoire consists of 250,000 to 300,000 distinct CDR3 sequences, with roughly an eighth occurring once and the leading ten covering 7.9%. Material for sequencing was blood. These receptors all come from a woman aged 35 to 49 with Graves' hyperthyroidism.

This clonotype was seen many times. The CDR3 DNA sequence: TGTGCCAGCAGCCCGAACCCGACAGGTCCCCGGCAGTTCTTC. It yields the protein CASSPNPTGPRQFF. The chain couples TRBV3-1 to TRBJ2-1; the D gene is possibly TRBD1 (6 bases). Trimming took off 4 bases at V and 12 bases at J, with 19 bases between the two ends. CDR3 size: 14 residues. CDR1 is LGHDT and CDR2 is YNNKEL in the germline V gene (reference sequence).

This clonotype came up a few times. V gene TRBV12-3 or TRBV12-4 combines with J gene TRBJ2-1, with 8 nucleotides matching TRBD2. V was clipped by 6 bases and J by 2 bases; unmatched bases: 3. This CDR3 has 14 residues. CDR3 nucleotides: TGTGCCAGCAGGCTGACTAGCGCCTACAATGAGCAGTTCTTC. It codes for CASRLTSAYNEQFF.

This clonotype was seen many times. V is TRBV28 and J is TRBJ1-5; possibly TRBD1 for D (6 bases). Trimming stripped 6 bases from V and 8 bases from J, with 17 bases between. In germline, CDR1 is MDHEN, CDR2 SYDVKM. This CDR3 spans 14 amino acids. The CDR3: CASSPITGIEPQHF. The CDR3 nucleotides are TGTGCCAGCAGCCCAATCACAGGGATCGAGCCCCAGCATTTT.

In its sample, this clonotype was seen many times. The chain joins TRBV19 to TRBJ2-1, with 13 bases identical to TRBD2. Germline loops: CDR1 LNHDA, CDR2 SQIVND (reference sequence). V trimming: 10 bases; J trimming: 2 bases; junction bases outside the gene matches: 11. The CDR3 is made up of 17 amino acids. CDR3 DNA: TGTGCCACGGGACTAGCGGGAAGTTTGGGTACCTACAATGAGCAGTTCTTC. Translated, it gives CATGLAGSLGTYNEQFF.

J is TRBJ2-5 and V is TRBV29-1; D might be TRBD1 (6 bases). The germline V gene has CDR1 SQVTM and CDR2 ANQGSEA. The CDR3 loop spans 12 amino acids. Trimming removed 6 bases at V and 5 bases at J, with 13 bases between. For the CDR3, the DNA is TGCAGCGTGACACAGGGTTACGAGACCCAGTACTTC. As protein: CSVTQGYETQYF. The whole variable domain, filled in from reference TRBV29-1 and TRBJ2-5, reads SAVISQKPSRDICQRGTSLTIQCQVDSQVTMMFWYRQQPGQSLTLIATANQGSEATYESGFVIDKFPISRPNLTFSTLTVSNMSPEDSSIYLCSVTQGYETQYFGPGTRLLVL.

This clonotype was counted ten times or more. The chain couples TRBV6-1 to TRBJ2-2; 9 bases line up with TRBD1. This CDR3 comprises 20 residues. Germline V gene lookup returns CDR1 MNHNS and CDR2 SASEGT. V was clipped by 1 base and J by 0 bases; unmatched bases: 12. This chain's CDR3 is CASSEELGTGRFANTGELFF. The CDR3, as DNA: TGTGCCAGCAGTGAAGAATTGGGGACAGGGAGGTTCGCGAACACCGGGGAGCTGTTTTTT.